The rows below give T cell receptor beta chains drawn from one sample of a study of T-cell reconstitution after alpha-beta-depleted transplantation in children. TCRdb itself ran the PCR reads through MiXCR, one entry per CDR3 protein. Of roughly 350,000 distinct CDR3 sequences detected, around a tenth appear once; the ten largest clones hold more than 2%. Sequencing used PBMCs from the stem cell graft donor, obtained from the stem cell graft. The receptors shown here come from a human donor who donated a stem cell graft to a child with acute lymphoblastic leukemia. Both conserved end residues are trimmed from each CDR3. The size field is filled for only some rows; it gives once, few, many or a size class.

TRBJ1-1,TRBV4-1,.,ASSQDQGDRGFWNTEAF
TRBJ2-5,TRBV4-2,.,ASSQDGGSWQETQY
TRBJ2-1,TRBV5-5,few,ASTAGTSGRHEQF
TRBJ2-5,TRBV5-1,.,ASSLVRTSGSQETQY
TRBJ2-5,TRBV7-9,many,ASSYSGQGFSQETQY
TRBJ1-1,TRBV20-1,many,SARDRQGAMNTEAF
TRBJ2-6,TRBV4-1,.,ASSLKDSYSGANGLT
TRBJ2-2,TRBV5-1,few,ASSRVVISDTGELF
TRBJ2-3,TRBV3-1,many,ASSDLYAGAKDTQY
TRBJ2-1,TRBV5-1,few,ASSLEGAGSYNEQF
TRBJ2-3,TRBV7-9,many,ASSITSGSTDTQY
TRBJ2-5,TRBV6-5,.,ASSYRAGSRETQY
TRBJ1-5,TRBV28,.,ASSYPWGTGNQPQH
TRBJ1-2,TRBV20-1,few,SARDLDGYT
TRBJ1-1,TRBV7-8,.,ASSLVGRRTGGPEAF
TRBJ2-7,TRBV7-9,.,ASSLEASGKDVYEQY
TRBJ2-1,TRBV10-3,few,AISGVSGSSYNEQF
TRBJ2-5,TRBV6-1,few,ASRLGQGFEETQY
TRBJ1-5,TRBV4-1,.,ASSQVRGQASNQPQH
TRBJ2-1,TRBV6-1,few,ASRDLLVYNEQF
TRBJ2-7,TRBV20-1,.,SASDRGIYEQY
TRBJ2-7,TRBV25-1,.,ATQGTGPSYEQY
TRBJ2-1,TRBV9,many,ASSLNHNEQF
TRBJ2-1,TRBV5-1,.,ASSFPFSQTLAGSYNEQF
TRBJ1-1,TRBV27,.,ASSLREYREAF
TRBJ1-2,TRBV7-2,many,ASSLGGRVEGYT
TRBJ2-1,TRBV20-1,.,CARIGQRDSRMQF
TRBJ2-1,TRBV5-1,few,ASSYPRGAHNEQF
TRBJ2-1,TRBV5-1,.,ASSLLASGTHEQF
TRBJ2-1,TRBV11-1,.,ASSLASSGVLAEANYNEQF
TRBJ1-1,TRBV27,.,ASSLGGVSEAF
TRBJ1-1,TRBV12-3/TRBV12-4,.,ASNPTGPNTEAF
TRBJ2-1,TRBV4-1,.,ASSHSRENEQF
TRBJ2-5,TRBV4-3,few,ASSQVAGVAETQY
TRBJ2-7,TRBV20-1,many,SARDAASGSSEQY
TRBJ1-3,TRBV5-1,.,ASSPGDTTGNAMY
TRBJ1-5,TRBV5-1,many,ASSLEGLGNQPQH
TRBJ1-6,TRBV7-9,few,ASSGTTETYNSPLH
TRBJ2-7,TRBV5-1,few,ASSLGSPRTLYEQY
TRBJ1-5,TRBV5-5,.,ASSLAIGRNQPQH
TRBJ2-7,TRBV27,.,ASSPLARFGEQY
TRBJ2-7,TRBV27,few,ASSSDWNSYEQY
TRBJ1-5,TRBV4-1,many,ASSQRGQPQH
TRBJ2-4,TRBV10-3,.,AITESVTGFEGKNIQY
TRBJ2-1,TRBV20-1,many,SAQVSGRVDDEQF
TRBJ2-1,TRBV7-8,many,ASNWALLAAYNEQF
TRBJ2-4,TRBV7-9,many,ASSSDRAKNIQY
TRBJ2-3,TRBV23-1,.,ASSQWTDTDTQY
TRBJ1-5,TRBV4-1,.,ASSQGIKRDQPQH
TRBJ1-1,TRBV18,.,ASSPLGSNTEAF